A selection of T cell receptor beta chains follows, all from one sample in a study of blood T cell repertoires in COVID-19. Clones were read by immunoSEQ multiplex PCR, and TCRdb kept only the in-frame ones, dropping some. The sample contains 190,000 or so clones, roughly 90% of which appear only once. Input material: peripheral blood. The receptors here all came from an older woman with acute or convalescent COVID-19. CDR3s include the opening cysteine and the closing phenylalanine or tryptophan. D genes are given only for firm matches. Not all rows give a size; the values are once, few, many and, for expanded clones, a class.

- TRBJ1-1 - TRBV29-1 CSVALIQGFTEAFF TGCAGCGTTGCCCTGATACAGGGATTCACTGAAGCTTTCTTT
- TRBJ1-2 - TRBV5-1 CASSLDYGGYTF TGCGCCAGCAGCTTGGATTACGGTGGCTACACCTTC
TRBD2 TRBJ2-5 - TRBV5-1 CASSLPSGKETQYF TGCGCCAGCAGCTTGCCTAGCGGGAAAGAGACCCAGTACTTC
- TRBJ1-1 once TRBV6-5 CASGGNTEAFF TGTGCCAGCGGAGGGAACACTGAAGCTTTCTTT
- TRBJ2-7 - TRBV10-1 CASDSSYEQYF TGCGCCAGCGACAGCTCCTACGAGCAGTACTTC
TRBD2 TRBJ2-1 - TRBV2 CASTLTGGGNEQFF TGTGCCAGCACCCTGACGGGCGGGGGGAATGAGCAGTTCTTC
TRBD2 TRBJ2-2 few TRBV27 CASSPPGLNTGELFF TGTGCCAGCAGTCCGCCGGGACTAAACACCGGGGAGCTGTTTTTT
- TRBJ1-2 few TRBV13 CASSLEGGSYGYTF TGTGCCAGCAGCTTAGAGGGGGGGAGCTATGGCTACACCTTC
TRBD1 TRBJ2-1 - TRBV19 CASSIGRGTGGHEQFF TGTGCCAGTAGTATCGGGAGGGGGACAGGGGGCCATGAGCAGTTCTTC
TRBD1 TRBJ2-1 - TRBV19 CASSIRGQHNEQFF TGTGCCAGTAGTATTCGGGGACAGCACAATGAGCAGTTCTTC
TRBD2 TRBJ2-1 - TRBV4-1 CASSQAGTSGVNEQFF TGCGCCAGCAGCCAGGCCGGGACTAGCGGGGTTAATGAGCAGTTCTTC
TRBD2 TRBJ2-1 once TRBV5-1 CASSLGVGGRSYNEQFF TGCGCCAGCAGCCTCGGAGTCGGCGGGAGGTCCTACAATGAGCAGTTCTTC
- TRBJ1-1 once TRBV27 CASSYRDNTEAFF TGTGCCAGCAGTTACAGGGATAACACTGAAGCTTTCTTT
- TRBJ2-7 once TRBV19 CASSPTPLRRDSAYEQYF TGTGCCAGTAGTCCCACTCCGCTCAGGAGGGACAGCGCCTACGAGCAGTACTTC
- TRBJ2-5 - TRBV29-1 CSVVSPGETQYF TGCAGCGTTGTAAGCCCGGGGGAGACCCAGTACTTC
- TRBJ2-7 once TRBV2 CASSDLRGTYEQYF TGTGCCAGCAGTGATTTGCGGGGAACCTACGAGCAGTACTTC
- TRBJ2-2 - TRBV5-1 CASSLRRTGELFF TGCGCCAGCAGCTTGCGGAGGACCGGGGAGCTGTTTTTT
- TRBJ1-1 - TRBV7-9 CASSVAQGLNTEAFF TGTGCCAGCAGCGTGGCACAGGGTCTGAACACTGAAGCTTTCTTT
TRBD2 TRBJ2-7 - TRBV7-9 CASSLSLAGEYPEQYF TGTGCCAGCAGCTTATCACTAGCGGGAGAGTATCCCGAGCAGTACTTC
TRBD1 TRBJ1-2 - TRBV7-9 CASSLTGGGYTF TGTGCCAGCAGCCTGACAGGGGGCGGCTACACCTTC
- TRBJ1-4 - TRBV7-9 CASSLGGTRPFF TGTGCCAGCAGCTTGGGGGGGACCCGCCCGTTTTTT
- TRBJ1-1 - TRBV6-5 CASSYSAGRITEAFF TGTGCCAGCAGTTACTCCGCAGGTCGTATCACTGAAGCTTTCTTT
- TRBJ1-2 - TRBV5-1 CASSLTGPNGYTF TGCGCCAGCAGCTTAACAGGGCCTAATGGCTACACCTTC
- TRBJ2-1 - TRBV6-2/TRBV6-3 CASSYSNAVWNEQFF TGTGCCAGCAGTTACTCGAATGCGGTTTGGAATGAGCAGTTCTTC
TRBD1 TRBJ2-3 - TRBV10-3 CAITQRQGGTDTQYF TGTGCCATCACTCAGAGACAGGGGGGGACAGATACGCAGTATTTT
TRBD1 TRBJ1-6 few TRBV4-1 CASSRDRGRDNSPLHF TGCGCCAGCTCCCGGGACAGGGGGCGCGATAATTCACCCCTCCACTTT
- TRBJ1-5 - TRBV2 CASTGPENSNQPQHF TGTGCCAGCACAGGTCCCGAAAATAGCAATCAGCCCCAGCATTTT
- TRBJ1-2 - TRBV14 CASSPLGVGGYGYTF TGTGCCAGCAGCCCCCTGGGGGTAGGGGGCTATGGCTACACCTTC
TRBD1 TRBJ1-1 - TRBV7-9 CASSGGQGEGEAFF TGTGCCAGCAGCGGGGGACAGGGGGAGGGTGAAGCTTTCTTT
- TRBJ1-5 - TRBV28 CASSFSSGAGQPQHF TGTGCCAGCAGTTTTTCTTCAGGGGCGGGTCAGCCCCAGCATTTT
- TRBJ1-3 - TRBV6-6 CASSSGGAASGNTIYF TGTGCCAGCAGTAGTGGAGGGGCGGCATCTGGAAACACCATATATTTT
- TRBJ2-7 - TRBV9 CASSVGRDYEQYF TGTGCCAGCAGCGTAGGCAGGGACTACGAGCAGTACTTC
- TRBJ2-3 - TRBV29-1 CSVEERSSDTQYF TGCAGCGTTGAAGAGCGGAGTTCAGATACGCAGTATTTT
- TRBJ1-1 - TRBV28 CATHRVVGAEAFF TGTGCCACCCACCGGGTCGTAGGGGCTGAAGCTTTCTTT
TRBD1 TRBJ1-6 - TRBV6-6 CASSTTGDNSPLHF TGTGCCAGCAGTACGACAGGGGATAATTCACCCCTCCACTTT
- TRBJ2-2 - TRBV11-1 CASSLLGPGELFF TGTGCCAGCAGCTTACTAGGCCCCGGGGAGCTGTTTTTT
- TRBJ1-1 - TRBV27 CASSPHLTSWAFF TGTGCCAGCAGTCCCCACTTGACAAGTTGGGCTTTCTTT
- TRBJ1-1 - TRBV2 CASSEVGGAFF TGTGCCAGCAGTGAAGTTGGAGGCGCTTTCTTT
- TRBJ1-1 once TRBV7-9 CASSLEGTKNTEAFF TGTGCCAGCAGCTTAGAGGGGACAAAAAACACTGAAGCTTTCTTT
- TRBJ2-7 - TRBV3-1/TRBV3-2 CASSQDRAGGTYEQYF TGTGCCAGCAGCCAAGATCGGGCAGGGGGGACCTACGAGCAGTACTTC
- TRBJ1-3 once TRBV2 CASIAPVGNTIYF TGTGCCAGCATTGCCCCAGTTGGAAACACCATATATTTT
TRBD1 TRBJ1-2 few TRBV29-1 CSVVGTGRQYGYGYTF TGCAGCGTTGTGGGGACAGGACGCCAATATGGCTATGGCTACACCTTC
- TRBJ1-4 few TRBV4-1 CASSQSQGLGKLFF TGCGCCAGCAGCCAAAGCCAGGGGCTGGGGAAACTGTTTTTT
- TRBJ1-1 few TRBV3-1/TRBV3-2 CASSQDMRVEAFF TGTGCCAGCAGCCAAGATATGAGGGTTGAAGCTTTCTTT
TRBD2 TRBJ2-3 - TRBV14 CASSQEITSGTDTQYF TGTGCCAGCAGCCAAGAGATAACTAGCGGGACAGATACGCAGTATTTT
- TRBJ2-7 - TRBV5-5 CASSPSPTAGFGKQYF TGTGCCAGCAGCCCATCCCCGACCGCGGGTTTCGGGAAGCAGTACTTC
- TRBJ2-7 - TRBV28 CASSSLGTPSYEQYF TGTGCCAGCAGTTCCTTAGGGACACCATCCTACGAGCAGTACTTC
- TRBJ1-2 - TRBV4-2 CASSQAVSSYYGYTF TGTGCCAGCAGCCAAGCGGTGAGTTCCTACTATGGCTACACCTTC
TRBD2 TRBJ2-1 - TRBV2 CASSENPSGNEQFF TGTGCCAGCAGTGAGAACCCTAGCGGCAATGAGCAGTTCTTC
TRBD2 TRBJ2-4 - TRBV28 CASSFLRTSGDIQYF TGTGCCAGCAGTTTCCTGAGGACTAGCGGTGACATTCAGTACTTC
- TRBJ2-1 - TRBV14 CASSPELDDEQFF TGTGCCAGCAGCCCCGAACTAGACGATGAGCAGTTCTTC
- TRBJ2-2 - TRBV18 CASSQALTGELFF TGTGCCAGCTCACAAGCCCTCACCGGGGAGCTGTTTTTT
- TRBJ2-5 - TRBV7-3 CASSLAGTAGETQYF TGTGCCAGCAGCTTAGCGGGGACCGCGGGAGAGACCCAGTACTTC
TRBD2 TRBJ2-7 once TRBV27 CASSLRASGYEQYF TGTGCCAGCAGTTTAAGGGCTAGCGGTTACGAGCAGTACTTC
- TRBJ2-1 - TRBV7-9 CAIGNKEGTPYNEQFF TGTGCCATTGGTAACAAGGAGGGGACGCCCTACAATGAGCAGTTCTTC
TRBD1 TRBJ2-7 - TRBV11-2 CASSAAGGYEQYF TGTGCCAGCAGCGCAGCAGGGGGCTACGAGCAGTACTTC
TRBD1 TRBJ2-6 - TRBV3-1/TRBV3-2 CASSPRQGQRSGANVLTF TGTGCCAGCAGCCCGCGACAGGGCCAGCGCTCTGGGGCCAACGTCCTGACTTTC
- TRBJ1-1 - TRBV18 CASSPTDTVNTEAFF TGTGCCAGCTCACCAACGGACACAGTGAACACTGAAGCTTTCTTT
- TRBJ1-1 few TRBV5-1 CASSLNQGYENTEAFF TGCGCCAGCAGCTTGAATCAGGGCTATGAGAACACTGAAGCTTTCTTT